One and the same sample provided the 22 T cell receptor beta chains below, sequenced in a study of shared clonotypes between healthy human individuals. Profiled with immunoSEQ multiplex PCR; TCRdb holds only in-frame clones, not every one. The table records around 1.1 million clones, approximately 80% of them present only once. Sequenced: memory CD4+ T cells from PBMCs. Stated subset: CD45RA-negative fraction. The receptors here all came from a young man in good health. Some clones in this sample may be carry-over from other donors' samples.

This sequence joins TRBV19 and TRBJ1-5; no reliable D call. The CDR3 length is 14 residues. Trimming shortened V by 5 bases and J by 2 bases, and 10 bases separated the two germline ends. Germline assignment: CDR1 LNHDA and CDR2 SQIVND (reference sequence). CDR3: CASSPVDGNQPQHF. The CDR3 DNA reads TGTGCCAGTAGTCCCGTTGATGGCAATCAGCCCCAGCATTTT.

V and J are TRBV7-6 and TRBJ2-5, with TRBD2 matching 10 bases. J was trimmed by 2 bases and V by 1 base; bases with no gene match: 7. The CDR3 is 17 amino acids. From germline, CDR1 is SGHVS and CDR2 FNYEAQ. CDR3 DNA: TGTGCCAGCAGCTTAGGTGGGGGGACTAGCGTACAAGAGACCCAGTACTTC. Translated, it gives CASSLGGGTSVQETQYF.

The rearrangement links TRBV6-1 to TRBJ2-1; D remains ambiguous. The ends were cut back, 2 bases at V and 10 bases at J, with 6 bases in the middle. Germline CDR1 is MNHNS and CDR2 is SASEGT. The length of the CDR3 is 11 residues. DNA of the CDR3: TGTGCCAGCAGTGAACAGGCCGAGCAGTTCTTC. This codes for CASSEQAEQFF.

Of note for this clone: Other DNA sequences in the same sample also yield this CDR3. The chain employs TRBV2 and TRBJ2-7; no firm D call. The V gene's germline CDR1 is SNHLY and CDR2 FYNNEI. This CDR3 comprises 12 residues. V was pared by 0 bases and J by 4 bases, with 4 bases between. The CDR3 sequence: CASSEASYEQYF. For the CDR3, the DNA is TGTGCCAGCAGTGAAGCCTCTTACGAGCAGTACTTC.

V and J are TRBV6-1 and TRBJ2-2; D gene ambiguous. The CDR3 contains 13 residues. V gave up 7 bases and J gave up 10 bases, with 16 bases separating them. Germline CDR1 is MNHNS and CDR2 is SASEGT. The CDR3 loop is CASKPDLPTELFF. Here the CDR3 DNA reads TGTGCCAGCAAGCCCGATTTGCCAACGGAGCTGTTTTTT.

V and J are TRBV5-4 and TRBJ1-1; 8 nucleotides align to TRBD1. From germline, CDR1 is SGHNT and CDR2 YYREEE (reference sequence). The CDR3 covers 13 residues. J gave up 4 bases and V 4 bases, and 3 bases lay outside the gene matches. In DNA form, the CDR3 reads TGTGCCAGCAGCCGACAGGGGAGCACTGAAGCTTTCTTT. Translation gives CASSRQGSTEAFF.

In its sample, this clone was seen a few times. This chain connects TRBV11-2 to TRBJ2-1; the D gene could be TRBD1 or TRBD2 (5 bases each). The CDR3 has 17 residues. Germline CDR1 reads SGHAT; CDR2 reads FQNNGV. V gave up 5 bases and J gave up 4 bases, with 21 bases separating them. For the CDR3, the DNA is TGTGCCAGCAGCCACACCGGGGCTACGAGGGGATACAATGAGCAGTTCTTC. Encoded protein: CASSHTGATRGYNEQFF.

The chain uses TRBV2 and TRBJ2-5; 9 bases line up with TRBD1. After removal of 3 bases from V and 3 bases from J, the junction contained 2 bases not matched to a gene. Per germline, CDR1 SNHLY and CDR2 FYNNEI. This CDR3 spans 14 amino acids. In nucleotides, the CDR3 is TGTGCCAGCAGTGACCGGACAGGGGAAGAGACCCAGTACTTC. It yields the protein CASSDRTGEETQYF.

V gene TRBV10-3 combines with J gene TRBJ2-1, with TRBD2 matching 11 bases. J lost 5 bases, V lost 2 bases, and 2 bases had no gene match. The CDR3 is made up of 15 amino acids. Germline V lookup: CDR1 ENHRY, CDR2 SYGVKD. CDR3 DNA: TGTGCCATCAGTGAGATGACTAGCGGGGACAATGAGCAGTTCTTC. This gives the protein CAISEMTSGDNEQFF.

This chain uses TRBV28 with TRBJ2-1, with 8 bases lining up with TRBD2. The CDR3 consists of 15 residues. V lost 6 bases and J lost 6; bases outside the gene matches: 10. Germline CDR1 reads MDHEN; CDR2 reads SYDVKM. CDR3 region: CASSPRQRGINEQFF. In DNA, the CDR3 is TGTGCCAGCAGCCCCCGACAGCGGGGGATCAATGAGCAGTTCTTC.

The V and J genes are TRBV7-3 and TRBJ2-1; 9 nucleotides agree with TRBD1. The CDR3 loop spans 18 amino acids. The J segment lost 3 bases and the V segment lost 5 bases, leaving 14 bases of the junction unmatched. Per the germline V gene, CDR1 is SGHTA and CDR2 is FQGTGA. CDR3 sequence reads: CASSPKAGQGVGYNEQFF. CDR3 DNA sequence: TGTGCCAGCAGCCCGAAAGCGGGACAGGGAGTAGGCTACAATGAGCAGTTCTTC. Together with reference TRBV7-3 and TRBJ2-1, the CDR3 gives the full variable domain: GAGVSQTPSNKVTEKGKYVELRCDPISGHTALYWYRQSLGQGPEFLIYFQGTGAADDSGLPNDRFFAVRPEGSVSTLKIQRTERGDSAVYLCASSPKAGQGVGYNEQFFGPGTRLTVL.

A note on this clone: At the DNA level, this CDR3 is encoded by other sequences in the same sample as well. The chain employs TRBV5-1 and TRBJ2-1, with 7 bases matching TRBD2. Germline V gene data show CDR1 as SGHRS and CDR2 as YFSETQ. CDR3 length equals 14 residues. V gave up 0 bases and J gave up 7 bases; unmatched junction bases: 4. This CDR3 reads CASSLGTGGNEQFF. CDR3 in DNA: TGCGCCAGCAGCTTGGGGACGGGAGGTAATGAGCAGTTCTTC.

The chain carries TRBV18 and TRBJ2-2, with D uncertain. Germline CDR1 KGHSH, CDR2 LQKENI. This CDR3 is built from 16 residues. Trimming stripped 6 bases from V and 0 bases from J, with 14 bases between. Written as DNA, the CDR3 is TGTGCCAGCTCGCCCGCCGGACGCCCGAACACCGGGGAGCTGTTTTTT. This sequence encodes CASSPAGRPNTGELFF.

The chain uses TRBV5-6 and TRBJ2-3, with D perhaps matching TRBD2 (6 bases). Looked up from germline, CDR1 is SGHDT and CDR2 is YYEEEE. V lost 3 bases to trimming and J lost 4 bases, with 15 bases between them. The CDR3 is 15 amino acids. CDR3 nucleotide sequence: TGTGCCAGCAGCTCCGGGACCGGGAGCGCAGATACGCAGTATTTT. Translated: CASSSGTGSADTQYF.

This chain connects TRBV5-8 to TRBJ1-1, with D uncertain. Germline loops: CDR1 SGHTS, CDR2 YDEGEE. The V and J ends lost 0 bases and 6 bases respectively, with 9 bases between them. This CDR3 spans 13 amino acids. As DNA, the CDR3 is TGTGCCAGCAGCTTGGGTTATTATGCTGAAGCTTTCTTT. Encoded protein: CASSLGYYAEAFF.

The J gene is TRBJ1-1, the V gene TRBV10-3; TRBD1 matches 8 bases. CDR1 and CDR2 from the germline V gene are ENHRY and SYGVKD. Trimming at V came to 8 bases and at J to 5 bases, leaving 10 bases not matched to a gene. The CDR3 is 14 residues long. The CDR3 loop is CAISLQGAETEAFF. The CDR3 DNA sequence: TGTGCCATCTCCCTCCAGGGGGCGGAAACTGAAGCTTTCTTT.

V usage is TRBV5-1 and J usage is TRBJ2-1; tentatively, D is TRBD1 (6 bases). This CDR3 region has 14 residues. CDR1 is SGHRS and CDR2 is YFSETQ in the germline V gene. V was clipped by 2 bases and J by 9 bases, with 15 bases between them. This chain's CDR3 is CASSLVGGGGEQFF. CDR3 nucleotides: TGCGCCAGCAGCTTAGTAGGGGGTGGAGGTGAGCAGTTCTTC.

The rearrangement uses TRBV7-8 and TRBJ2-4; D is unclear. The CDR3 totals 13 residues. CDR1 and CDR2 (germline): SGHVS, FQNEAQ. Deletions cut 5 bases from V and 6 bases from J, with 11 bases between. Here the CDR3 DNA reads TGTGCCAGCAGCGACGCCTCCTTAAACATTCAGTACTTC. Its translation is CASSDASLNIQYF.

The J gene is TRBJ2-1, the V gene TRBV27; TRBD2 matches 11 bases. Germline CDR1 is MNHEY and CDR2 is SMNVEV (reference sequence). This CDR3 is 16 amino acids long. With 6 bases clipped from V and 5 bases from J, the junction kept 9 bases outside the gene matches. The CDR3 DNA sequence: TGTGCCAGCAGCCACTGGGGACTAGCGGAAAACAATGAGCAGTTCTTC. It specifies CASSHWGLAENNEQFF.

The chain joins TRBV2 to TRBJ2-3; TRBD2 matches 8 bases. The germline V gene encodes CDR1 SNHLY and CDR2 FYNNEI. This CDR3 spans 14 amino acids. The junction had 5 bases not matched to a gene; V was cut back by 6 bases and J by 3 bases. The CDR3, as DNA: TGTGCCAGCAGGGCGGGACTAGTGACAGATACGCAGTATTTT. Translation gives CASRAGLVTDTQYF.

This rearrangement joins TRBV29-1 to TRBJ2-1; 8 bases line up with TRBD1. Germline CDR1 SQVTM, CDR2 ANQGSEA. The V and J ends lost 7 bases and 5 bases, in that order; junction bases with no gene match: 13. CDR3 length: 15 residues. CDR3 bases: TGCAGCGCCTCTATCTGGCAGGGGGCGGACAATGAGCAGTTCTTC. Its protein product is CSASIWQGADNEQFF.

This chain joins TRBV27 and TRBJ2-6; the D is unclear. Germline V gene lookup returns CDR1 MNHEY and CDR2 SMNVEV (reference sequence). The CDR3 length is 17 residues. V lost 2 bases and J 0 bases, leaving 11 bases between the germline ends. Written as DNA, the CDR3 is TGTGCCAGCAGTTTAATAGGGAAGGGCTCTGGGGCCAACGTCCTGACTTTC. Translation gives CASSLIGKGSGANVLTF.